The 4 T cell receptor beta chains below were found in one sample sequenced in a study of T cells after yellow fever vaccination. Via MiXCR, TCRdb re-called the 5' RACE reads, giving one row per CDR3 protein. Among about 120,000 distinct CDR3 sequences listed, around 9.8% were seen once. Sequenced here: CD8+ T cells sorted from PBMCs, sampled on the day of the yellow fever booster vaccination. These receptors were taken from a man aged 18 to 29 who received the YFV17D yellow fever vaccine.

This clonotype was detected many times. In DNA form, the CDR3 reads TGTGCCAGCAGCCCGCCGGACCAAAGGGACGATACGCAGTATTTT. Its protein product is CASSPPDQRDDTQYF. The chain carries TRBV7-9 and TRBJ2-3; TRBD1 or TRBD2 may be the D gene (5 bases each). This CDR3 comprises 15 residues. The germline V gene has CDR1 SEHNR and CDR2 FQNEAQ (reference sequence). Trimming took off 5 bases at V and 6 bases at J, with 18 bases between the two ends.

V is TRBV4-1 and J is TRBJ2-3; 8 positions match TRBD1. Germline V gene sequence: CDR1 MGHRA, CDR2 YSYEKL. Losses at the gene ends were 4 bases for V and 4 bases for J; bases not matched to a gene: 4. The CDR3 runs to 14 residues. The CDR3 loop is CASSLPTGADTQYF. The DNA for the CDR3 is TGCGCCAGCAGCCTCCCGACAGGGGCAGATACGCAGTATTTT.

The table lists this clonotype with many counts. The chain couples TRBV5-1 to TRBJ2-2; weak D call: TRBD2 (6 bases). V shed 7 bases and J shed 4 bases, with 17 bases lying between them. In germline, CDR1 is SGHRS, CDR2 YFSETQ. The CDR3 is 15 residues long. The CDR3 is CASSGLRDSTGELFF. The CDR3 nucleotides read TGCGCCAGCTCGGGACTGAGGGACTCCACCGGGGAGCTGTTTTTT. Full variable domain (missing parts from reference TRBV5-1 and TRBJ2-2): KAGVTQTPRYLIKTRGQQVTLSCSPISGHRSVSWYQQTPGQGLQFLFEYFSETQRNKGNFPGRFSGRQFSNSRSEMNVSTLELGDSALYLCASSGLRDSTGELFFGEGSRLTVL.

This clonotype has a handful of counts. The rearrangement uses TRBV6-5 and TRBJ1-5; D remains unclear. V shed 6 bases and J shed 7 bases, with 19 bases lying between them. The CDR3 runs to 15 residues. Germline CDR1 reads MNHEY; CDR2 reads SVGAGI. The CDR3 here is CASSLRREVWQPQHF. The CDR3 DNA follows: TGTGCCAGCAGCCTGAGACGGGAGGTATGGCAGCCCCAGCATTTT.